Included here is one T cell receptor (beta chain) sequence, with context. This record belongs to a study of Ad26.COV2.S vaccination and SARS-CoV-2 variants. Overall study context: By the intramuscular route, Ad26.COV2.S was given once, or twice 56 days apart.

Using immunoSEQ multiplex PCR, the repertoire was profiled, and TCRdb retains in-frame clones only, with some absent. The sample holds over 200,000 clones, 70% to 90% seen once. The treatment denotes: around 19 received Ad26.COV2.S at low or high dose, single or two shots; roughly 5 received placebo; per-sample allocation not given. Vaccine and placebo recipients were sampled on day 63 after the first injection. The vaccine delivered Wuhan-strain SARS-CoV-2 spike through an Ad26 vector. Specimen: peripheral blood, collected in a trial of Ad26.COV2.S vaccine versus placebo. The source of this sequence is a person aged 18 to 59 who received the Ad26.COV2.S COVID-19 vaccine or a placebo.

In nucleotides, the CDR3 is TGCAGCGTTGAAACGGGGCAAGCTAACTATGGCTACACCTTC. It yields the protein CSVETGQANYGYTF. The chain is built from TRBV29-1 and TRBJ1-2; weak D call: TRBD1 (5 bases). This CDR3 is 14 amino acids long. V dropped 2 bases and J dropped 0 bases, with 10 bases sitting between them. CDR1 and CDR2 from the germline V gene are SQVTM and ANQGSEA.